This T cell receptor beta chain was obtained from a study of T cell responses to AZD1222 COVID-19 vaccine. CDR3 length equals 14 residues. Germline CDR1 and CDR2: SNHLY and FYNNEI. V was cut by 4 bases and J by 2 bases, with 9 bases left in between. Assay: immunoSEQ multiplex PCR; the TCRdb copy retains only in-frame clones and omits some. The sample holds under 80,000 clones, around 89% seen once. The rearrangement uses TRBV2 and TRBJ1-5, with a weak D call TRBD1 (5 bases). The clonotype originates from an adult in good health. The sequencing here drew on peripheral blood, taken on day 0 of AZD1222 vaccination. CDR3 sequence reads: CASSAGAGNQPQHF. The DNA of the CDR3 is TGTGCCAGCAGTGCCGGGGCCGGCAATCAGCCCCAGCATTTT.